This TCR beta chain emerged from a study of shared clonotypes between healthy human individuals. Whole-study context: Those who served as donors were a couple of women and a few men between the ages of 18 and 49.

Libraries were prepared by immunoSEQ multiplex PCR; TCRdb keeps only in-frame clonotypes and omits some of them. The table records about 600,000 clones, 97% of them present only once. The V gene lost 8 bases and the J gene lost 1 base, with 12 bases spanning the gap. Germline V gene sequence: CDR1 MNHEY, CDR2 SMNVEV (reference sequence). The CDR3 is made up of 15 amino acids. The V gene is TRBV27, the J gene TRBJ2-6; TRBD2 is a possible D gene (6 bases). Material for sequencing was naive CD4+ T cells sorted from blood. As for subset: CD45RA+ positively selected. This clonotype was obtained from a woman aged 25-40 years in good health. The CDR3: CASGRIDSGANVLTF. CDR3 bases: TGTGCCAGCGGGAGGATAGATTCTGGGGCCAACGTCCTGACTTTC.